This record looks at one T cell receptor (beta chain) sequence and its context. Its specificity is unknown. This sample stems from a study of cytomegalovirus exposure and HLA in healthy donors. As for the study in general: There were approximately 80 million unique TCRs (from HLA-typed donors) in an early data release.

The PCR ran on 60 Vbeta and 13 Jbeta primers. The method was immunoSEQ multiplex PCR; TCRdb's version includes in-frame clones alone and lacks a portion of them. The top ten clones hold less than 7% of a sample with some 40,000 clones, roughly 50% of them seen once. Study-wide findings and caveats: High sensitivity and specificity were reportedly achieved when the classifier diagnosed cytomegalovirus status.

Germline V lookup: CDR1 SGHDN, CDR2 FVKESK. This CDR3 is built from 13 residues. The junction had 3 bases not matched to a gene; V was cut back by 4 bases and J by 4 bases. The rearrangement joins TRBV14 to TRBJ2-7; 8 nucleotides line up with TRBD1. The TCR was taken from a woman in her thirties or forties in good health and CMV-seropositive. Sequencing input: PBMCs. The CDR3 is CASSLDRGYEQYF. DNA for the CDR3: TGTGCCAGCAGCCTAGACAGGGGTTACGAGCAGTACTTC.